Listed below are T cell receptor beta chains from one sample, sequenced in a study of multiple sclerosis patients with progressive multifocal leukoencephalopathy. Sequencing used immunoSEQ multiplex PCR; TCRdb keeps in-frame clones, though not all of them. Of 20,000 to 30,000 clones detected, more than 85% appear once; the ten largest clones hold over 2%. The material was PBMCs, obtained from a patient treated with natalizumab. The receptors originated from a man aged 25 to 40 with multiple sclerosis. The CDR3 runs from the conserved cysteine through the conserved F or W.

j_gene,v_gene,CDR3aa
TRBJ2-2,TRBV5-6,CASSLAPGAASGELFF
TRBJ1-2,TRBV5-1,CASSLTENYGYTF
TRBJ1-6,TRBV5-8,CASSLKAGRYNSPLHF
TRBJ2-1,TRBV4-1,CASSPSPEGAVDEQFF
TRBJ1-3,TRBV11-3,CASSQGPNTIYF
TRBJ2-3,TRBV5-1,CASSLASLISTDTQYF
TRBJ2-5,TRBV9,CASSLTGGETQYF
TRBJ1-3,TRBV21-1,CASSKWARGPGNTIYF
TRBJ2-7,TRBV4-2,CASSQGLAGGNNEQYF
TRBJ2-7,TRBV4-3,CASSQDRVPTYEQYF
TRBJ2-1,TRBV11-1,CASSLGQGVVNEQFF
TRBJ2-7,TRBV7-2,CASSPTGQGSYEQYF
TRBJ1-1,TRBV6-4,CASSELYGATEAFF
TRBJ2-3,TRBV11-3,CASSPHRGQADTQYF
TRBJ2-2,TRBV5-8,CASRNRGGTGELFF
TRBJ2-2,TRBV27,CATLNTGELFF
TRBJ1-2,TRBV6-1,CASSSGTGPYGYTF
TRBJ2-3,TRBV7-2,CASSLALSLGRAKADTQYF
TRBJ1-1,TRBV2,CASSDSTPLIGIFNTEAFF
TRBJ2-7,TRBV6-1,CASSTTGNYEQYF
TRBJ2-1,TRBV5-1,CASSLGVAEQFF
TRBJ2-3,TRBV19,CASTTSSSGRPDTQYF
TRBJ2-2,TRBV5-4,CASTLGTGNTGELFF
TRBJ1-3,TRBV5-1,CASSLGPGAAGNTIYF
TRBJ2-3,TRBV5-1,CASSLRGGAESTDTQYF
TRBJ2-7,TRBV5-6,CASSLAGGDEQYF
TRBJ1-3,TRBV4-1,CASSQDPVDSYSGNTIYF
TRBJ2-3,TRBV6-5,CASSYSRDALADTQYF
TRBJ2-1,TRBV6-6,CASSRSGNEQFF
TRBJ1-4,TRBV5-6,CASSLLAGATNEKLFF
TRBJ2-7,TRBV30,CAWASGGGSYEQYF
TRBJ2-2,TRBV5-1,CASSLKGSPNTGELFF
TRBJ1-5,TRBV4-3,CASSPNPTGVNQPQHF
TRBJ1-3,TRBV30,CAWSEFGRSSGNTIYF
TRBJ2-3,TRBV9,CASSEGSGTDTQYF
TRBJ1-6,TRBV15,CATGRLANSPLHF